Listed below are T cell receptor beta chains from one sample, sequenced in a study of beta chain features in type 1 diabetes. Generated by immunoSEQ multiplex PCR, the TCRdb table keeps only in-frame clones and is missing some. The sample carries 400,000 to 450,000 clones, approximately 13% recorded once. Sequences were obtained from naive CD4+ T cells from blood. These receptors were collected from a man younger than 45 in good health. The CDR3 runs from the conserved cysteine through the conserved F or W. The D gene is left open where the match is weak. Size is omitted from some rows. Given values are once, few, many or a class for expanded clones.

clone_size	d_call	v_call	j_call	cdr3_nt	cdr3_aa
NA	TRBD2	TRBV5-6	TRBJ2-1	TGTGCCTCCACTGGGGAGACTAGCTACTACAATGAGCAGTTCTTC	CASTGETSYYNEQFF
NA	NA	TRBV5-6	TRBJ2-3	TGTGCCAGCAGATGGAGGCAGGTGGGCACAGATACGCAGTATTTT	CASRWRQVGTDTQYF
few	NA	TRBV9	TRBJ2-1	TGTGCCAGCAGCGTAGCAACGGGGGGCCACTACAATGAGCAGTTCTTC	CASSVATGGHYNEQFF
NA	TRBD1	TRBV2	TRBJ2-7	TGTGCCAGCAGTGGACAGGGCGGCTACGAGCAGTACTTC	CASSGQGGYEQYF
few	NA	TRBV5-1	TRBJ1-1	TGCGCCAGCAGCTTGGTTCCCGCAGGGACGAACACTGAAGCTTTCTTT	CASSLVPAGTNTEAFF
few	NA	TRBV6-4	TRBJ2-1	TGTGCCACCCGGCCGCAGAGCAGCTCCTACAATGAGCAGTTCTTC	CATRPQSSSYNEQFF
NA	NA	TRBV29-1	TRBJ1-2	TGCAGCGTTGGGGGAAGGGAACGTGGCTACACCTTC	CSVGGRERGYTF
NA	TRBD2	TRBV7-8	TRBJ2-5	TGTGCCAGCAGCAAAAGCGGGCGGGAGGGAGCTATGACCCAGTACTTC	CASSKSGREGAMTQYF
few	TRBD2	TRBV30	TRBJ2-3	TGTGCCAGACAGCGGGAGGGCCTTGGGGATACGCAGTATTTT	CARQREGLGDTQYF
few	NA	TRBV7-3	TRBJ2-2	TGTGCCAGCAGCCCCCGGGGGCCCGGGGAGCTGTTTTTT	CASSPRGPGELFF
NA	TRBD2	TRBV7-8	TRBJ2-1	TGTGCCAGCAGCTATCTAGCGGAGAGATACAATGAGCAGTTCTTC	CASSYLAERYNEQFF
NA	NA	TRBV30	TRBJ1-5	TGTGCCTGGAGTGCAAAATTAGGACAGAGAAATCAGCCCCAGCATTTT	CAWSAKLGQRNQPQHF
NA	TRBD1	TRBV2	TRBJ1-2	TGTGCCAGCAGCACTAGACAGGGGAACTATGGCTACACCTTC	CASSTRQGNYGYTF
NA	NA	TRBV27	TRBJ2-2	TGTGCCAGCAGTTTACAGCACGGCGGGGAGCTGTTTTTT	CASSLQHGGELFF
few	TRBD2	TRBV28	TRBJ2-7	TGTGCCAGCAGTTTAACCCTTGACGGACTAGCGGGGGGATTCTCCTACGAGCAGTACTTC	CASSLTLDGLAGGFSYEQYF
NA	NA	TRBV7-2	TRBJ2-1	TGTGCCAGCAGCTTAGGGTACACTGAGCAGTTCTTC	CASSLGYTEQFF
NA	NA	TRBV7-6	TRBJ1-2	TGTGCCAGCAGCTTAGCGCCGGCAGGGGAAACTGGCTACACCTTC	CASSLAPAGETGYTF
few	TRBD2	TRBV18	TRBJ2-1	TGTGCCAGCTCACCCGGACTAGCGGGAGTTTGGAGGCAGTTCTTC	CASSPGLAGVWRQFF
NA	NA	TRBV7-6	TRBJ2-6	TGTGCCAGCAGCTACCCTTACTCTGGGGCCAACGTCCTGACTTTC	CASSYPYSGANVLTF
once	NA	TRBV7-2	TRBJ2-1	TGTGCCAGCAGCTTCCGGGTTAGAGGCAATGAGCAGTTCTTC	CASSFRVRGNEQFF
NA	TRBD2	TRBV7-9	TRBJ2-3	TGTGCCAGCAGCCGAGCGGGAGCGGCAGATACGCAGTATTTT	CASSRAGAADTQYF
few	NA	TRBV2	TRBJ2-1	TGTGCCAGCAGTGAGAGAGGGATCAATGAGCAGTTCTTC	CASSERGINEQFF
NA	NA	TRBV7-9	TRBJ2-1	TGTGCCAGCAGCCCCGACGGAGCAAAGCAGTTCTTC	CASSPDGAKQFF
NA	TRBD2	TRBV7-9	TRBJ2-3	TGTGCCAGCAGCAAAAAACCGGGACTAGTCGATACGCAGTATTTT	CASSKKPGLVDTQYF
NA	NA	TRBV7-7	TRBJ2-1	TGTGCCAGCAGCCGGGTGCCCGGCCTAAGCGAGCAGTTCTTC	CASSRVPGLSEQFF
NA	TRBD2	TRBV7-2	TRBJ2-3	TGTGCCAGCAGCCCGAGTGCTAGCGGGAGGGCCAAAGATACGCAGTATTTT	CASSPSASGRAKDTQYF
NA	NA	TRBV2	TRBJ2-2	TGTGCCAGCAGCACCTTGACAGGTCCCGGGGAGCTGTTTTTT	CASSTLTGPGELFF
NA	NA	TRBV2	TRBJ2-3	TGTGCCAGCAGTCCCATGCGGGGCGCAGATACGCAGTATTTT	CASSPMRGADTQYF
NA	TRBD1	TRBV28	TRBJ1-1	TGTGCCAGCAGTTCCGGGACAGGGGTCACTGAAGCTTTCTTT	CASSSGTGVTEAFF
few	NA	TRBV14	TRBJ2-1	TGTGCCAGCAGCATAGGACCCTTGCAGTTCTTC	CASSIGPLQFF
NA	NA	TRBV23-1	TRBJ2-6	TGCGCCAGCAGTCACCCTGATGAGCTCAGGGGACCTAAGTCTGGGGCCAACGTCCTGACTTTC	CASSHPDELRGPKSGANVLTF
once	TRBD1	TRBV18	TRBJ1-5	TGTGCCAGCTCGGACAGGGGCACTAATCAGCCCCAGCATTTT	CASSDRGTNQPQHF
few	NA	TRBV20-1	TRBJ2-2	TGCAGTGCTTTAGGGAAAGGGGAGCTGTTTTTT	CSALGKGELFF
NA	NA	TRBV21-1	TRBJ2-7	TGTGCCAGCAGCAAAGCACACGGGACAGGGCCCTACGAGCAGTACTTC	CASSKAHGTGPYEQYF
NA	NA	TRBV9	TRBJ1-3	TGTGCCAGCAGCGTAGCAGGGTCTGGAAACACCATATATTTT	CASSVAGSGNTIYF
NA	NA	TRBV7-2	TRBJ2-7	TGTGCCAGCAGCCGGGACGGAAGGTCCTACGAGCAGTACTTC	CASSRDGRSYEQYF
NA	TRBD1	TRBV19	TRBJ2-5	TGTGCCAGTAGTGGGACAGGAACGATTCAAGAGACCCAGTACTTC	CASSGTGTIQETQYF
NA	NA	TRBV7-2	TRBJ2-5	TGTGCCAGCAGCCCAGGACCCGCGCGTGTGACCCAGTACTTC	CASSPGPARVTQYF
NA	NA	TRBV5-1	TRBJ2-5	TGCGCCAGCAGCTTGGAAGGGGAAGAGACCCAGTACTTC	CASSLEGEETQYF
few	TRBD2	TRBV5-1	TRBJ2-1	TGCGCCAGCAGCAAGAGCGGGAGTGATTACAATGAGCAGTTCTTC	CASSKSGSDYNEQFF
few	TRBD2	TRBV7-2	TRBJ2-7	TGTGCCAGCAGCTCCGGACTAGTCTACGAGCAGTACTTC	CASSSGLVYEQYF
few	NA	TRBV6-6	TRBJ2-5	TGTGCCACCCGAGTCAGGGGCCCACAGGGAGAGACCCAGTACTTC	CATRVRGPQGETQYF
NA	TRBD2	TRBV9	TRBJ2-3	TGTGCCAGCAGCGTGACTAGCGCCACAGATACGCAGTATTTT	CASSVTSATDTQYF
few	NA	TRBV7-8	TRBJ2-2	TGTGCCAGCAGCTCCCGGGACTCCCTGAACACCGGGGAGCTGTTTTTT	CASSSRDSLNTGELFF
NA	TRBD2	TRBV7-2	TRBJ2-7	TGTGCCAGCAGCTTAGGGGCCTTAGCGGGCCTCTCCTACGAGCAGTACTTC	CASSLGALAGLSYEQYF
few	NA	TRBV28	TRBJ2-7	TGTGCCAGCACCCTCGGGCCAGGGATTAGGTCTGAGCAGTACTTC	CASTLGPGIRSEQYF
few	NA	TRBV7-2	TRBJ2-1	TGTGCCAGCAGCTTAGGTTTCGGGGTCTACAATGAGCAGTTCTTC	CASSLGFGVYNEQFF
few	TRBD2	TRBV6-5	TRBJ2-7	TGTGCCAGCGCGGGGGGTGTGCAGCAGTACTTC	CASAGGVQQYF
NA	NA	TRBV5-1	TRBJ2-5	TGCGCCAGCAGCCAAAGGCCGGGACTGCAACAAGAGACCCAGTACTTC	CASSQRPGLQQETQYF
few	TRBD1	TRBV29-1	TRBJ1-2	TGCAGCGTTTACAGGGGTAACTATGGCTACACCTTC	CSVYRGNYGYTF
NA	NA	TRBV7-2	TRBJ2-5	TGTGCCAGCACCCCGAGGATCACCGAGACCCAGTACTTC	CASTPRITETQYF
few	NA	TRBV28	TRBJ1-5	TGTGCCAGCAGGACAGGACGCAATCAGCCCCAGCATTTT	CASRTGRNQPQHF
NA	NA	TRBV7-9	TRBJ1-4	TGTGCCAGCAGCTTGCAAGGGGAAGGGAGGTTTTTT	CASSLQGEGRFF
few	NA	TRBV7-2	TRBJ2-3	TGTGCCAGCAGCTTAGGCATACGGCGATCCACAGATACGCAGTATTTT	CASSLGIRRSTDTQYF
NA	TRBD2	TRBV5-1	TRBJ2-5	TGCGCCAGCAGCTCGGGACTAGCGGGGGACCAAGAGACCCAGTACTTC	CASSSGLAGDQETQYF
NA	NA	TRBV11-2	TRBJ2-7	TGTGCCAGCAGCCACAACCCGGGGGCAGGGCCTAAGTACGAGCAGTACTTC	CASSHNPGAGPKYEQYF
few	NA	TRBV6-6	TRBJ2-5	TGTGCCAGCAGTTCCACTCTAGGGGGACAAGAGACCCAGTACTTC	CASSSTLGGQETQYF
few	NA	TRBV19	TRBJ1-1	TGTGCCAGTAGTATAGATCGGGTGACTGAAGCTTTCTTT	CASSIDRVTEAFF
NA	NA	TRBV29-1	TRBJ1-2	TGCAGCGTTGAAGTCGGTGGGGGATATGGCTACACCTTC	CSVEVGGGYGYTF